This T cell receptor beta chain was identified in a study of shared clonotypes between healthy human individuals. The CDR3 contains 15 residues. From germline, CDR1 is SGHTA and CDR2 FQGNSA. Trimming shortened V by 5 bases and J by 4 bases, and 17 bases separated the two germline ends. Per the original data handling: Filtering of immunoSEQ junctional sequences could not match full-length read filtering. TCRdb's table, derived via immunoSEQ multiplex PCR, lists solely in-frame clones and lacks some. V, J and clone size are those of that table, while D and trimming were read from the DNA. This repertoire shows roughly 2 million clones, 85% to 95% found once; its top ten account for 0.1% to 0.15%.

The specimen sequenced was naive CD4+ T cells sorted from blood. The subset was: CD45RA+ positively selected. J is TRBJ2-5 and V is TRBV7-2; unclear D gene. This TCR came from a man between 18 and 35 years old in good health. CDR3 loop: CASSVRHAGVETQYF. CDR3 sequence (DNA): TGTGCCAGCAGCGTCAGGCACGCCGGTGTAGAGACCCAGTACTTC.